This T cell receptor (beta chain) emerged from a study of graft-versus-host responses after intestinal transplantation. Study-level information: Recipients across the board were started on anti-thymocyte globulin induction, then kept on tacrolimus and steroids for roughly 3 years. Whole-study findings and limits: Patients who carried graft-donor T cell macrochimerism also had high graft-versus-host to host-versus-graft clonal ratios in their allografts.

The method was immunoSEQ multiplex PCR; TCRdb's version includes in-frame clones alone and lacks a portion of them. The table records around 18,000 clones, roughly 94% of them present only once. The CDR3 has 14 amino acids. Germline V gene sequence: CDR1 MDHEN, CDR2 SYDVKM. With 7 bases removed from V and 2 bases from J, the gap between germline ends came to 15 bases. Notes on this clone: The target antigen is unknown.

The origin of this receptor is a human patient who received an intestinal transplant, so some T cells may come from the graft donor. The input for sequencing was PBMCs, taken 23 days after intestinal transplant. The chain carries TRBV28 and TRBJ2-7; D unresolved. Here the CDR3 reads CASTKMDQTYEQYF. In DNA, the CDR3 is TGTGCCAGCACCAAGATGGACCAAACCTACGAGCAGTACTTC.